This T cell receptor (beta chain) was recorded in a study of CXCR3-negative and CXCR3-positive naive CD8 T cells. UMI-tagged TRB cDNA libraries were built via 5' RACE. TCRdb re-called the 5' RACE reads; one entry per CDR3 protein, DNA not given. Recorded for this sample: some 120,000 distinct CDR3 sequences. Turning to this clonotype: Antigen unknown.

Findings and caveats of the study: Memory CD8+ T cell repertoires were far less diverse than both naive subsets. The study found more hydrophobic TRB CDR3s in CXCR3-positive naive cells than in CXCR3-negative naive cells.

Sequenced input: naive CXCR3+ CD8+ T cells from blood. Subset reported: CD45RO-CCR7+CD27+CD95- naive CD8+ T cells expressing CXCR3 (TNR3+). The TCR comes from a human donor in good health. Some clones in this sample may be carry-over from other donors' samples.

The CDR3 reads CASSSPISGVLYEQYF. The chain is built from TRBV7-9 and TRBJ2-7; the D call of TRBD1 rests on TCRdb alone, since no DNA is present to check it. The CDR3 covers 16 residues. CDR1 is SEHNR and CDR2 is FQNEAQ in the germline V gene (reference sequence).